The 2 T cell receptor beta chains below all came from one sample that was sequenced in a study of T cells in narcolepsy listed by TCRdb under 2018. Library construction relied on the immunoSEQ multiplex PCR assay. Entries here come from immuneACCESS through TCRdb and include only in-frame sequences with V and J called. Some clones fail to appear in such tables; in the studies checked, an unresolved V gene covers under half of the shortfall, and the cause of the remainder is unknown. This sample comprises 25,000 to 35,000 clones, about 76% of them detected only once. Of the sample, 1.1% falls within the top ten clones. Sequenced: CD45RA- memory CD4+ T cells from PBMCs. Per the publication, the cell subset or site label means: memory T cells sorted ex vivo from peripheral blood. These receptor sequences come from a human donor with narcolepsy.

The rearrangement links TRBV27 to TRBJ2-1, with a weak D call TRBD1 (6 bases). CDR3 length equals 16 residues. Germline loops: CDR1 MNHEY, CDR2 SMNVEV (reference sequence). Trimming stripped 5 bases from V and 0 bases from J, with 14 bases between. The CDR3 loop is CASSPHRVSSYNEQFF. The CDR3 DNA reads as TGTGCCAGCAGTCCCCACAGGGTTAGCTCCTACAATGAGCAGTTCTTC.

The V and J genes are TRBV30 and TRBJ2-3; 8 nucleotides align to TRBD2. CDR3 length equals 14 residues. J lost 8 bases, V lost 4 bases, and 11 bases had no gene match. Germline V gene sequence: CDR1 GTSNPN, CDR2 SVGIG (reference sequence). The CDR3 reads CAWNSGGPPGTQYF. The CDR3 bases are TGTGCCTGGAATTCGGGAGGGCCCCCTGGTACGCAGTATTTT.